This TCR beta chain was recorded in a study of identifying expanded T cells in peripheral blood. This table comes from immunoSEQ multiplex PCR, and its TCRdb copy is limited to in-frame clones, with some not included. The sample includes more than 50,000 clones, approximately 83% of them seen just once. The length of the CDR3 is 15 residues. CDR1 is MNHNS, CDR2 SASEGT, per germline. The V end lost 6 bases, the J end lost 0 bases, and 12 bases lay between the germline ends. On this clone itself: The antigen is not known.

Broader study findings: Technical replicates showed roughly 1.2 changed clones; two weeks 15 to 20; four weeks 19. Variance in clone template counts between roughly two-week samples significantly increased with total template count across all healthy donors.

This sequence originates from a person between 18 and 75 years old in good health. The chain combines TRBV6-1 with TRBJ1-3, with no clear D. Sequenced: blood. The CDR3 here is CASRADAFSGNTIYF. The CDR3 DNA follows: TGTGCCAGCAGAGCCGACGCTTTCTCTGGAAACACCATATATTTT.